This T cell receptor beta chain was found in a study of T cell responses to AZD1222 COVID-19 vaccine. Sequenced by immunoSEQ multiplex PCR; TCRdb stores in-frame clones only, minus some. The table includes 70,000 or so clones, about nine tenths detected once. The CDR3 is 14 amino acids. J lost 6 bases, V lost 2 bases, and 2 bases had no gene match. Per the germline V gene, CDR1 is KGHDR and CDR2 is SFDVKD. The sequence came from an adult in good health. This rearrangement joins TRBV24-1 to TRBJ2-1, with TRBD1 matching 8 bases. Sequenced material: peripheral blood, taken on day 0 of AZD1222 vaccination. In DNA form, the CDR3 reads TGTGCCACCAGTGATTGGGACAGGCTCAATGAGCAGTTCTTC. It encodes CATSDWDRLNEQFF.